The T cell receptor beta chain under discussion was sequenced for a study of control samples from healthy donors and cancer patients. Germline CDR1 and CDR2: MNHEY and SMNVEV (reference sequence). V lost 5 bases to trimming and J lost 6 bases, with 16 bases between them. This CDR3 has 14 residues. Data came from immunoSEQ multiplex PCR; TCRdb stores just in-frame clones and leaves some out. The sample contains roughly 69,000 clones, 70% to 90% of which appear only once. The TCR originated in a woman aged 45 to 65 with head and neck cancer. Sequenced: PBMCs. The chain recombines TRBV27 with TRBJ1-2; D may be TRBD1 (6 bases). The CDR3 region is CASSRGGRGDGYTF. The CDR3 coding sequence is TGTGCCAGCAGTCGAGGGGGGAGGGGAGATGGCTACACCTTC.